This T cell receptor (beta chain) was sequenced during a study of OX40 agonist ivuxolimab in advanced cancers. The wider study: Patients' therapy was ivuxolimab, an antibody that acts as an agonist of OX40 (CD134).

The repertoire was sequenced with immunoSEQ multiplex PCR; TCRdb's copy has only in-frame clones and lacks some. The data hold 70,000 to 90,000 clones, with 70% to 90% observed a single time. A note on this clone: The target antigen is unknown.

Study-level points and caveats: On average, CD8+ T cells showed a greater number of expanded clones than CD4+.

The material was CD4+ or CD8+ T cells sorted from blood, obtained in a trial of the OX40 agonist ivuxolimab. This receptor was obtained from an adult with an advanced solid tumor such as melanoma, head and neck, liver or kidney cancer.

CDR3 sequence: CSVRETRSSYEQYF. Here the CDR3 DNA reads TGCAGCGTCCGCGAAACACGGAGCTCCTACGAGCAGTACTTC. J is TRBJ2-7 and V is TRBV29-1, with no clear D. V lost 6 bases and J 0 bases, leaving 15 bases between the germline ends. The germline V gene has CDR1 SQVTM and CDR2 ANQGSEA. This CDR3 is 14 amino acids long.